One and the same sample provided the 15 T cell receptor beta chains below, sequenced in a study of cytomegalovirus exposure and HLA in healthy donors (dated by TCRdb to about 2017). The library was prepared using the immunoSEQ multiplex PCR assay. For the multiplex PCR, a mixture combining 60 forward primers for TCR Vbeta segments and 13 reverse primers for TCR Jbeta segments was used. Held by TCRdb, this immuneACCESS table contains in-frame sequences only and omits some clones. Under half of the omission traces to an unresolved V gene where checked; the cause of the rest is unknown. This sample has 75,000 to 100,000 clones in its table, and roughly 76% of those were observed once. Clones ranked in the top ten supply about 20% of the sample. The specimen was PBMCs. These receptor sequences come from an older woman in good health and CMV-seropositive.

The chain employs TRBV27 and TRBJ2-7, with D tentatively TRBD1 (6 bases). The CDR3 sequence is 15 residues long. The V gene's germline CDR1 is MNHEY and CDR2 SMNVEV (reference sequence). Trimming left V 8 bases short and J 7 bases short, with 24 bases between. CDR3 DNA sequence: TGTGCCAGCCAAAAGGGGGAGACAGGCTCGAAAGAGCAGTACTTC. It translates to CASQKGETGSKEQYF.

The chain is built from TRBV28 and TRBJ2-1; 7 nucleotides line up with TRBD2. The CDR3 contains 15 residues. The V gene end was trimmed by 5 bases and the J gene end by 5 bases; junction bases not matched to a gene: 9. Germline CDR1 reads MDHEN; CDR2 reads SYDVKM. The CDR3 region has the DNA TGTGCCAGCAGTCTAGCGGCCCTAGGGCACAATGAGCAGTTCTTC. It translates to CASSLAALGHNEQFF. Drawing the rest from reference TRBV28 and TRBJ2-1, the complete variable domain is DVKVTQSSRYLVKRTGEKVFLECVQDMDHENMFWYRQDPGLGLRLIYFSYDVKMKEKGDIPEGYSVSREKKERFSLILESASTNQTSMYLCASSLAALGHNEQFFGPGTRLTVL.

The chain is built from TRBV4-1 and TRBJ2-4; TRBD1 is a possible D gene (6 bases). Per germline, CDR1 MGHRA and CDR2 YSYEKL. The CDR3 totals 15 residues. The V end lost 6 bases, the J end lost 1 base, and 13 bases lay between the germline ends. The CDR3 coding sequence is TGCGCCAGCAGACCCTACAGGGATGCCAAAAACATTCAGTACTTC. Amino acid sequence: CASRPYRDAKNIQYF.

The chain combines TRBV5-1 with TRBJ2-5; D not certain. The DNA end favors TRBJ2-7, so the J call may be wrong. Germline V gene data show CDR1 as SGHRS and CDR2 as YFSETQ. CDR3 length equals 15 residues. The CDR3 DNA reads as TGCGCCAGCAGCCCCCAGGTAAACTCCCCCTACGAGCAGTACTTC. Translating gives CASSPQVNSPYEQYF.

The chain recombines TRBV10-3 with TRBJ2-1; 14 positions match TRBD2. CDR3 size: 15 residues. The trim removed 11 bases at V and 3 bases at J, leaving 6 bases unmatched. The germline V gene encodes CDR1 ENHRY and CDR2 SYGVKD. The CDR3 nucleotides are TGTGCCGTAACTGGGACTAGCGGGAGCTACAATGAGCAGTTCTTC. Translating it yields CAVTGTSGSYNEQFF.

In its sample, this clone was seen a few times. DNA for the CDR3: TGTGCCAGCAGGCCCGGACAGAGCTATGGCTACACCTTC. It is translated as CASRPGQSYGYTF. This chain connects TRBV6-5 to TRBJ1-2; the D gene is possibly TRBD1 (6 bases). Germline CDR1 is MNHEY and CDR2 is SVGAGI. V shed 6 bases and J shed 4 bases, with 12 bases lying between them. The CDR3 spans 13 residues.

This rearrangement joins TRBV30 to TRBJ2-5; perhaps TRBD1 as D (6 bases). The CDR3 covers 14 residues. Deletions cut 4 bases from V and 5 bases from J, with 17 bases between. CDR1 is GTSNPN and CDR2 is SVGIG in the germline V gene (reference sequence). The CDR3 DNA sequence: TGTGCCTGGAACAACGGTTGGGGGCGGGAGACCCAGTACTTC. This translates into CAWNNGWGRETQYF.

Details on this clone: The junction departs from germline at one end; a sequencing error may be responsible. The chain joins TRBV4-1 to TRBJ2-3; possibly TRBD2 for D (5 bases). Germline V gives CDR1 MGHRA, CDR2 YSYEKL. The CDR3 extends over 15 amino acids. The CDR3 loop is CASSQNRGETDTQYF. In nucleotides, the CDR3 is TGTGCCAGCAGCCAAAATCGGGGAGAGACAGATACGCAGTATTTT.

This sequence joins TRBV9 and TRBJ1-6; 9 nucleotides line up with TRBD1. From germline, CDR1 is SGDLS and CDR2 YYNGEE. The V gene end was trimmed by 4 bases and the J gene end by 7 bases; junction bases not matched to a gene: 6. This CDR3 comprises 15 residues. The CDR3 reads CASSSGTGTNSPLHF. The CDR3, as DNA: TGTGCCAGCAGCTCCGGGACAGGGACGAATTCACCCCTCCACTTT.

The sample holds a few counts of this clone. The chain couples TRBV11-2 to TRBJ2-7; 8 bases line up with TRBD2. Per germline, CDR1 SGHAT and CDR2 FQNNGV. V lost 5 bases and J lost 0; bases outside the gene matches: 9. The CDR3 runs 16 residues. In DNA form, the CDR3 reads TGTGCCAGCAGCCCAGAGGGCGGGAGGACCTCCTACGAGCAGTACTTC. Protein product: CASSPEGGRTSYEQYF.

The chain couples TRBV30 to TRBJ2-2; 9 bases match TRBD1. Looked up from germline, CDR1 is GTSNPN and CDR2 is SVGIG (reference sequence). The CDR3 extends over 18 amino acids. Losses at the gene ends were 1 base for V and 1 base for J; bases not matched to a gene: 10. The CDR3 DNA sequence: TGTGCCTGGAGTGCCCGAACTCACAGGGGGCTGAACACCGGGGAGCTGTTTTTT. This sequence encodes CAWSARTHRGLNTGELFF.

The rearrangement joins TRBV2 to TRBJ2-1; 8 bases align to TRBD1. The CDR3 totals 12 residues. Losses at the gene ends were 8 bases for V and 9 bases for J; bases not matched to a gene: 6. CDR1 and CDR2 (germline): SNHLY, FYNNEI. The CDR3 DNA is TGTGCCAGCGGTGCAGGGGGCAGTGAGCAGTTCTTC. This gives the protein CASGAGGSEQFF.

A word on this clone: The sample carries other DNA sequences with the same CDR3. This sequence joins TRBV5-4 and TRBJ1-4; perhaps TRBD1 as D (5 bases). Looked up from germline, CDR1 is SGHNT and CDR2 is YYREEE (reference sequence). This CDR3 is 14 amino acids long. V lost 4 bases to trimming and J lost 4 bases, with 11 bases between them. CDR3 amino acids: CASSRGAHNEKLFF. The CDR3 DNA is TGTGCCAGCAGCCGCGGGGCCCATAATGAAAAACTGTTTTTT.

This chain uses TRBV7-2 with TRBJ1-2; TRBD1 aligns across 11 bases. This CDR3 has 15 amino acids. V lost 5 bases to trimming and J lost 5 bases; unmatched junction nucleotides: 7. CDR1 is SGHTA and CDR2 is FQGNSA in the germline V gene. The CDR3 spells CASSTWTGGFYGYTF. CDR3 in DNA: TGTGCCAGCAGCACCTGGACAGGGGGCTTTTATGGCTACACCTTC. Variable domain in full (rest from reference TRBV7-2 and TRBJ1-2): GAGVSQSPSNKVTEKGKDVELRCDPISGHTALYWYRQSLGQGLEFLIYFQGNSAPDKSGLPSDRFSAERTGGSVSTLTIQRTQQEDSAVYLCASSTWTGGFYGYTFGSGTRLTVV.

In this sample, this clone turned up once. The chain has TRBV7-2 and TRBJ1-1, with D hard to call. CDR3 length: 15 residues. Deletions cut 6 bases from V and 0 bases from J, with 14 bases between. Germline CDR1 reads SGHTA; CDR2 reads FQGNSA. The DNA for the CDR3 is TGTGCCAGCAGAACCGGGATTCTTATGAACACTGAAGCTTTCTTT. Translation: CASRTGILMNTEAFF.